Presented here are 21 T cell receptor beta chains from one specimen sequenced in a study of cytomegalovirus exposure and HLA in healthy donors. 60 Vbeta and 13 Jbeta primers were used in PCR. Data came from immunoSEQ multiplex PCR; TCRdb stores just in-frame clones and leaves some out. Its table records fewer than 110,000 clones. Sequenced material: PBMCs. The receptor source for this set is a middle-aged man in good health and CMV-seronegative.

The chain employs TRBV25-1 and TRBJ2-1; 11 nucleotides line up with TRBD2. V lost 5 bases, J lost 8 bases, and 8 bases stayed unmatched. Germline V gives CDR1 MGHDK, CDR2 SYGVNS. The CDR3 extends over 15 amino acids. CDR3 residues: CASSPLAGGIHEQFF. The CDR3 coding sequence is TGTGCCAGCAGTCCCCTAGCGGGAGGCATCCATGAGCAGTTCTTC.

The chain uses TRBV14 and TRBJ1-1; the match to TRBD1 covers 7 bases. Germline V lookup: CDR1 SGHDN, CDR2 FVKESK. CDR3 length: 13 amino acids. Unmatched junction bases numbered 2, after V lost 1 base and J lost 6 bases. The CDR3 region has the DNA TGTGCCAGCAGCCAAGCAACAGGGGCTGAAGCTTTCTTT. This codes for CASSQATGAEAFF.

The chain employs TRBV7-9 and TRBJ1-5, with D possibly being TRBD1 (5 bases). This CDR3 has 14 residues. Germline assignment: CDR1 SEHNR and CDR2 FQNEAQ (reference sequence). Deletions cut 7 bases from V and 0 bases from J, with 10 bases between. The CDR3 DNA sequence: TGTGCCAGCACCCAGGGTTATAGCAATCAGCCCCAGCATTTT. Its protein is CASTQGYSNQPQHF. The complete variable domain, with remaining parts taken from reference TRBV7-9 and TRBJ1-5, reads DTGVSQNPRHKITKRGQNVTFRCDPISEHNRLYWYRQTLGQGPEFLTYFQNEAQLEKSRLLSDRFSAERPKGSFSTLEIQRTEQGDSAMYLCASTQGYSNQPQHFGDGTRLSIL.

The gene calls are TRBV4-3 and TRBJ2-7; 9 positions match TRBD1. In germline, CDR1 is LGHNA, CDR2 YSLEER. This CDR3 is built from 15 residues. The V and J ends lost 1 base and 7 bases, in that order; junction bases with no gene match: 8. The CDR3 protein is CASSQVWTGEQEQYF. In DNA form, the CDR3 reads TGCGCCAGCAGCCAAGTGTGGACAGGGGAACAAGAGCAGTACTTC.

The rearrangement joins TRBV5-1 to TRBJ2-7; TRBD1 matches at 7 bases. The CDR3 extends over 15 amino acids. Germline assignment: CDR1 SGHRS and CDR2 YFSETQ. V lost 4 bases and J lost 2; bases outside the gene matches: 9. The CDR3 here is CASSRDGTATYEQYF. The CDR3 coding sequence is TGCGCCAGCAGCCGGGACGGGACAGCCACCTACGAGCAGTACTTC. The entire variable domain, with the rest obtained from reference TRBV5-1 and TRBJ2-7, is as follows: KAGVTQTPRYLIKTRGQQVTLSCSPISGHRSVSWYQQTPGQGLQFLFEYFSETQRNKGNFPGRFSGRQFSNSRSEMNVSTLELGDSALYLCASSRDGTATYEQYFGPGTRLTVT.

The gene calls are TRBV18 and TRBJ2-3; 8 positions match TRBD1. V was clipped by 2 bases and J by 0 bases; unmatched bases: 1. This CDR3 spans 15 amino acids. Germline CDR1 reads KGHSH; CDR2 reads LQKENI. This CDR3 is CASSPWDRSTDTQYF. The CDR3 nucleotides read TGTGCCAGCTCACCATGGGACAGGAGCACAGATACGCAGTATTTT.

The chain links TRBV30 to TRBJ2-2, with a tentative D call TRBD1 (5 bases). Between the trimmed V and J ends, which lost 7 bases and 2 bases, there was a span of 11 bases. Germline V gives CDR1 GTSNPN, CDR2 SVGIG (reference sequence). The CDR3 runs 13 residues. CDR3: CAYRQSNTGELFF. CDR3 nucleotide sequence: TGTGCCTACCGACAGAGTAACACCGGGGAGCTGTTTTTT.

The rearrangement uses TRBV7-2 and TRBJ2-5, with 11 bases lining up with TRBD2. The CDR3 runs 17 residues. Germline V CDR1 and CDR2: SGHTA, FQGNSA. V trimming: 6 bases; J trimming: 5 bases; junction bases outside the gene matches: 14. The CDR3 sequence is CASSQRTSGGDGETQYF. The CDR3 DNA reads as TGTGCCAGCAGTCAACGTACTAGCGGGGGAGATGGGGAGACCCAGTACTTC.

V and J are TRBV9 and TRBJ1-1; 9 bases line up with TRBD1. Germline V gene lookup returns CDR1 SGDLS and CDR2 YYNGEE. The CDR3 runs 16 residues. Unmatched junction bases numbered 10, after V lost 4 bases and J lost 3 bases. The CDR3 loop is CASSPSNRGQHTEAFF. Written as DNA, the CDR3 is TGTGCCAGCAGCCCTTCTAACAGGGGGCAACACACTGAAGCTTTCTTT.

The chain combines TRBV28 with TRBJ1-2; 7 nucleotides line up with TRBD1. V shed 2 bases and J 0 bases; nucleotides not matched to a gene: 6. The CDR3 contains 16 residues. Looked up from germline, CDR1 is MDHEN and CDR2 is SYDVKM. CDR3 sequence: CASSLRGLWANYGYTF. Here the CDR3 DNA reads TGTGCCAGCAGTTTAAGGGGGCTGTGGGCTAACTATGGCTACACCTTC.

V and J are TRBV4-3 and TRBJ2-1; the D is unclear. Trimming left V 0 bases short and J 0 bases short, with 9 bases between. The germline V gene encodes CDR1 LGHNA and CDR2 YSLEER. The CDR3 has 16 amino acids. DNA of the CDR3: TGCGCCAGCAGCCAAGAGGGCAGTTACTCCTACAATGAGCAGTTCTTC. Residues: CASSQEGSYSYNEQFF.

The chain links TRBV19 to TRBJ2-3, with TRBD2 identical over 13 bases. Germline V gene lookup returns CDR1 LNHDA and CDR2 SQIVND (reference sequence). The CDR3 has 16 amino acids. The V gene end was trimmed by 5 bases and the J gene end by 3 bases; junction bases not matched to a gene: 5. CDR3 residues: CASSGLAGEGTDTQYF. The CDR3 DNA reads as TGTGCCAGTAGTGGACTAGCGGGGGAGGGTACAGATACGCAGTATTTT.

The CDR3 nucleotides are TGTGCCAGCAGCCGACAGACAGGAATTGACACCGGGGAGCTGTTTTTT. Protein product: CASSRQTGIDTGELFF. The V gene is TRBV5-6, the J gene TRBJ2-2; maybe TRBD1 (6 bases). Per the germline V gene, CDR1 is SGHDT and CDR2 is YYEEEE. This CDR3 is built from 16 residues. Trimming pared 4 bases from V and 3 bases from J, leaving 16 bases between.

This chain joins TRBV18 and TRBJ2-3; 14 bases agree with TRBD2. CDR3 size: 18 residues. From germline, CDR1 is KGHSH and CDR2 LQKENI. V shed 3 bases, J shed 5 bases, and the junction held 10 bases outside the gene matches. The CDR3 spells CASSPYPTSGGGKDTQYF. As DNA, the CDR3 is TGTGCCAGCTCACCCTACCCGACTAGCGGGGGGGGCAAAGATACGCAGTATTTT.

The chain employs TRBV6-1 and TRBJ2-5, with D tentatively TRBD1 (5 bases). Looked up from germline, CDR1 is MNHNS and CDR2 is SASEGT. Trimming stripped 7 bases from V and 5 bases from J, with 14 bases between. The CDR3 totals 13 residues. CDR3 in amino acids: CASTAGAWETQYF. The DNA of the CDR3 is TGTGCCAGCACCGCTGGGGCCTGGGAGACCCAGTACTTC.

The chain uses TRBV30 and TRBJ2-2, with a weak D call TRBD2 (6 bases). Germline CDR1 is GTSNPN and CDR2 is SVGIG (reference sequence). V was clipped by 3 bases and J by 1 base, with 15 bases between them. CDR3 size: 16 residues. CDR3 bases: TGTGCCTGGAGAAGGCTGGGAGCGGGGAACACCGGGGAGCTGTTTTTT. It yields the protein CAWRRLGAGNTGELFF.

The chain uses TRBV19 and TRBJ2-5; a weak D match, TRBD2 (6 bases). Germline CDR1 reads LNHDA; CDR2 reads SQIVND (reference sequence). V was trimmed by 3 bases and J by 5 bases, leaving 16 bases between them. CDR3 length: 15 residues. The CDR3 nucleotides read TGTGCCAGTAGTATGGGGCACGGAGGGTTGGAGACCCAGTACTTC. Its translation is CASSMGHGGLETQYF.

The gene calls are TRBV11-2 and TRBJ2-7, with 8 bases identical to TRBD2. CDR1 SGHAT and CDR2 FQNNGV come from the germline V gene. Trimming at V came to 5 bases and at J to 6 bases, leaving 12 bases not matched to a gene. The CDR3 runs to 15 residues. The CDR3 spells CASSPSGSISLEQYF. In DNA, the CDR3 is TGTGCCAGCAGCCCAAGCGGGAGTATCTCCCTCGAGCAGTACTTC.

This chain joins TRBV18 and TRBJ1-1; D may be TRBD1 (5 bases). The CDR3 is 16 amino acids. Trimming stripped 4 bases from V and 2 bases from J, with 17 bases between. CDR1 and CDR2 from the germline V gene are KGHSH and LQKENI. DNA for the CDR3: TGTGCCAGCTCACTAAGGCAGGGAGGGTTAAACACTGAAGCTTTCTTT. Its protein is CASSLRQGGLNTEAFF.

The V call is TRBV7-2, the J call TRBJ2-5, with D hard to call. The CDR3 is made up of 13 amino acids. Trimming stripped 6 bases from V and 3 bases from J, with 11 bases between. CDR1 and CDR2 (germline): SGHTA, FQGNSA. In DNA form, the CDR3 reads TGTGCCAGCAGTTGGGTCGGAGAAGAGACCCAGTACTTC. Protein product: CASSWVGEETQYF.

CDR3 in DNA: TGTGCCAGCTGCAGGATGAACACTGAAGCTTTCTTT. It translates to CASCRMNTEAFF. The chain uses TRBV6-1 and TRBJ1-1; D is ambiguous. V was cut by 8 bases and J by 0 bases, with 7 bases left in between. CDR3 size: 12 residues. Germline V gene sequence: CDR1 MNHNS, CDR2 SASEGT.